This entry concerns a single T cell receptor beta chain. This sample was included in a study of blood T cell repertoires in COVID-19. Across the study: The origin of the acute and convalescent COVID-19 samples was the United States, Italy and Spain.

Authors' processing steps: Nucleated cell counts were estimated from reference gene primer amplification. The assay was immunoSEQ multiplex PCR, and TCRdb's table has in-frame clones only and misses some. The V and J calls and the clone size are those of that table, but D and trimming were determined from the DNA. The sample has approximately 220,000 clones, about 88% seen once. All exposed participants met a person with COVID-19 within 2 weeks before entering the study. The V and J ends lost 3 bases and 4 bases, in that order; junction bases with no gene match: 8. CDR1 LNHDA and CDR2 SQIVND come from the germline V gene (reference sequence). The CDR3 runs to 16 residues.

Material for sequencing was PBMCs or T cells enriched from blood (not recorded which). The chain links TRBV19 to TRBJ2-1, with 8 bases fitting TRBD2. The sequence came from a woman in her 30s who had been exposed to COVID-19. The CDR3 loop reads CASSILGTRGYNEQFF. The CDR3 DNA reads as TGTGCCAGTAGTATTTTGGGGACTAGGGGTTACAATGAGCAGTTCTTC.